Here is one TCR beta chain with its context. All patients experienced relapse after autologous stem cell transplantation, and brentuximab vedotin exposure was variable. This sample was included in a study of PD-1 blockade in classical Hodgkin lymphoma. Sequencing used immunoSEQ multiplex PCR; TCRdb keeps in-frame clones, though not all of them. The sample has under 7,000 clones, 70% to 80% seen once. The CDR3 totals 15 residues. Germline-derived CDR1 and CDR2 are MNHEY and SVGAGI. Trimming took 2 bases from V and 0 from J, leaving 10 bases between them. The TCR was taken from a human donor with classical Hodgkin lymphoma. Sequenced material: peripheral blood mononuclear cells (PBMCs), taken at baseline. The rearrangement uses TRBV6-5 and TRBJ1-2; D gene uncertain. The CDR3 region has the DNA TGTGCCAGCAGTTACAGGCAGGCCTCTAACTATGGCTACACCTTC. Translation: CASSYRQASNYGYTF.